These 4 T cell receptor beta chains came from one sample sequenced in a study of cytomegalovirus exposure and HLA in healthy donors. 60 Vbeta and 13 Jbeta primers were used in PCR. Profiled with immunoSEQ multiplex PCR; TCRdb holds only in-frame clones, not every one. The profile shows roughly 250,000 clones, about four fifths of them singletons. Sequencing was done on a sample of PBMCs. The receptors were sampled from a girl aged 2 to 10 in good health and CMV-seronegative.

J is TRBJ2-7 and V is TRBV7-9; no definite D call. In germline, CDR1 is SEHNR, CDR2 FQNEAQ (reference sequence). Trimming pared 2 bases from V and 7 bases from J, leaving 24 bases between. The CDR3 covers 17 residues. The DNA for the CDR3 is TGTGCCAGCAGCTTATTCCCTGACTTGAAGAAGGCCATTGAGCAGTACTTC. Translating it yields CASSLFPDLKKAIEQYF.

This sequence joins TRBV5-5 and TRBJ2-1, with TRBD2 as a possible D gene (5 bases). The germline CDR1 and CDR2 sequences are SGHKS and YYEKEE (reference sequence). This CDR3 is 13 amino acids long. V lost 4 bases and J 8 bases, leaving 13 bases between the germline ends. DNA of the CDR3: TGTGCCAGCAGCCGCGGACTGATCTATGAGCAGTTCTTC. This translates into CASSRGLIYEQFF.

This clone was seen a handful of times. The V and J genes are TRBV5-4 and TRBJ1-5; the D gene is possibly TRBD1 (6 bases). CDR3 length: 15 amino acids. Germline V gives CDR1 SGHNT, CDR2 YYREEE (reference sequence). V lost 4 bases, J lost 2 bases, and 13 bases lay in between. In DNA, the CDR3 is TGTGCCAGCAGCGTACAGGGTTTAGGCAATCAGCCCCAGCATTTT. Its protein is CASSVQGLGNQPQHF.

This chain uses TRBV7-9 with TRBJ1-2, with D uncertain. Germline V gene data show CDR1 as SEHNR and CDR2 as FQNEAQ (reference sequence). There are 16 residues in the CDR3. V shed 3 bases and J shed 6 bases, with 20 bases lying between them. The CDR3 DNA reads TGTGCCAGCAGCTTTAGTCTGGGCCCACCGCCGGATGGCTACACCTTC. It is translated as CASSFSLGPPPDGYTF.